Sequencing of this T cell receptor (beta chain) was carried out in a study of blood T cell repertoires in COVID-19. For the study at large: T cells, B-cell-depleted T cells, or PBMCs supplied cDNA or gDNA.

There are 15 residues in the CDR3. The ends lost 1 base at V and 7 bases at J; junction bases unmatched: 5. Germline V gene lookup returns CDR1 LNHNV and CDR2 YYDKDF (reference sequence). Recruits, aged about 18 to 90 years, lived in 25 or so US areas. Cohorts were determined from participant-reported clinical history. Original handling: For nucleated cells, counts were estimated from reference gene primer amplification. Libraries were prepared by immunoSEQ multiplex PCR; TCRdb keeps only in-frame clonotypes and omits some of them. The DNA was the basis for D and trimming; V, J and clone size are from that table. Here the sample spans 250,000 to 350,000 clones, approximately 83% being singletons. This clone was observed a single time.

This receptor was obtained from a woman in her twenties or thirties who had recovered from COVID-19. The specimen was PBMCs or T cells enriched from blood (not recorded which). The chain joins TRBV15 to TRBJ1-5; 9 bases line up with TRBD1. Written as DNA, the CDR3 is TGTGCCACCAGCAGAGGTGGGACAGGGACCCAGCCCCAGCATTTT. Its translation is CATSRGGTGTQPQHF.